Shown below are 25 T cell receptor beta chains from a single sample sequenced in a study of T cell repertoires in cytomegalovirus infection. TCRdb called the reads again in MiXCR, with one record for every CDR3 protein. The sample holds about 200,000 distinct CDR3 sequences, 8% to 10% seen once. Sample: PBMCs. The source of these receptors is a human donor in good health (CMV status not recorded). Some clones in this sample may be carry-over from other donors' samples.

This clonotype has at least ten counts. The chain joins TRBV7-9 to TRBJ2-7, with TRBD1 matching over 7 bases. Germline-derived CDR1 and CDR2 are SEHNR and FQNEAQ (reference sequence). The J segment lost 6 bases and the V segment lost 5 bases, leaving 10 bases of the junction unmatched. The CDR3 totals 14 residues. The CDR3 DNA reads as TGTGCCAGCAGCATAACCGGGCCAGGGGGCGAGCAGTACTTC. This gives the protein CASSITGPGGEQYF.

A few counts support this clonotype. The chain is built from TRBV14 and TRBJ2-5, with a weak D call TRBD1 (5 bases). Trimming stripped 6 bases from V and 2 bases from J, with 10 bases between. This CDR3 is built from 13 residues. Germline CDR1 SGHDN, CDR2 FVKESK. The CDR3 loop reads CASRQTEQETQYF. DNA of the CDR3: TGTGCCAGCAGGCAGACAGAACAAGAGACCCAGTACTTC.

This clonotype was counted ten times or more. This chain links TRBV4-3 with TRBJ2-6; 7 positions agree with TRBD1. Losses at the gene ends were 0 bases for V and 5 bases for J; bases not matched to a gene: 7. Germline lookup yields CDR1 LGHNA and CDR2 YSLEER. This CDR3 contains 17 residues. CDR3 protein: CASSQDPAGGRANVLTF. The CDR3 coding sequence is TGCGCCAGCAGCCAAGACCCGGCAGGGGGACGGGCCAACGTCCTGACTTTC.

This clonotype was counted between two and nine times. The CDR3 sequence is CASSLQAGSDTQYF. In nucleotides, the CDR3 is TGTGCCAGCAGCCTTCAAGCGGGGTCAGATACGCAGTATTTT. This chain joins TRBV7-2 and TRBJ2-3, with 7 bases that match TRBD2. CDR1 and CDR2 (germline): SGHTA, FQGNSA. CDR3 length equals 14 residues. V was pared by 5 bases and J by 4 bases, with 6 bases of the junction left unmatched.

This clonotype was observed at least ten times. This rearrangement joins TRBV7-9 to TRBJ2-1; possibly TRBD1 for D (7 bases). The CDR3 loop spans 16 amino acids. V lost 3 bases and J lost 2, with 14 bases in between. Germline lookup yields CDR1 SEHNR and CDR2 FQNEAQ (reference sequence). CDR3 protein: CASSFGTERAYNEQFF. Written as DNA, the CDR3 is TGTGCCAGCAGCTTCGGGACAGAGCGGGCCTACAATGAGCAGTTCTTC.

This clonotype occurred a few times. The genes are TRBV20-1 and TRBJ1-1, with 7 nucleotides matching TRBD1. Germline V gene sequence: CDR1 DFQATT, CDR2 SNEGSKA (reference sequence). This CDR3 has 13 residues. V shed 3 bases, J shed 4 bases, and the junction held 5 bases outside the gene matches. CDR3 in amino acids: CSASRGRSTEAFF. CDR3 bases: TGCAGTGCTAGTAGGGGGCGTAGCACTGAAGCTTTCTTT.

This clonotype has a count of ten or more. The chain has TRBV5-8 and TRBJ2-2, with 7 bases that match TRBD1. The CDR3 consists of 14 residues. Unmatched junction bases numbered 1, after V lost 4 bases and J lost 1 base. The V gene's germline CDR1 is SGHTS and CDR2 YDEGEE. CDR3 sequence (DNA): TGTGCCAGCAGCCGGACAGGGAACACCGGGGAGCTGTTTTTT. Translation: CASSRTGNTGELFF.

The V call is TRBV10-3, the J call TRBJ2-3, with D possibly called TRBD1 or TRBD2 (5 bases each). This CDR3 region has 16 residues. Germline assignment: CDR1 ENHRY and CDR2 SYGVKD. V was trimmed by 6 bases and J by 2 bases, leaving 18 bases between them. In DNA form, the CDR3 reads TGTGCCATCAGCGACCCGGGCCGGGACGACACAGATACGCAGTATTTT. Its protein is CAISDPGRDDTDTQYF.

The chain joins TRBV3-1 to TRBJ1-1; tentatively, D is TRBD1 (6 bases). V shed 3 bases and J shed 1 base, with 15 bases lying between them. Germline values: CDR1 LGHDT, CDR2 YNNKEL (reference sequence). CDR3 length equals 16 residues. The CDR3 sequence: CASSHLSEGGNTEAFF. The CDR3 DNA reads as TGTGCCAGCAGCCATTTGAGCGAAGGGGGGAACACTGAAGCTTTCTTT.

This chain connects TRBV29-1 to TRBJ1-1, with D possibly being TRBD1 (6 bases). V was pared by 6 bases and J by 1 base, with 15 bases between. CDR1 and CDR2 from the germline V gene are SQVTM and ANQGSEA. The CDR3 loop spans 14 amino acids. The chain's CDR3 is CSVANRVGNTEAFF. The CDR3 nucleotides read TGCAGCGTGGCAAACAGGGTGGGGAACACTGAAGCTTTCTTT.

As regards this clonotype: Likely a read error: the CDR3 ends without its conserved phenylalanine or tryptophan. V and J are TRBV20-1 and TRBJ1-2; TRBD1 aligns across 9 bases. J gave up 8 bases and V 5 bases, and 9 bases lay outside the gene matches. CDR1 and CDR2 from the germline V gene are DFQATT and SNEGSKA (reference sequence). The CDR3 consists of 13 residues. CDR3 coding DNA: TGCAGTGCTTTGACAGGGGGATCGGGGGGCTACACCTTG. Translated: CSALTGGSGGYTL.

This clonotype was seen repeatedly, ten times or more. This chain uses TRBV11-2 with TRBJ1-2; D gene ambiguous. The germline V gene has CDR1 SGHAT and CDR2 FQNNGV. Trimming took off 2 bases at V and 4 bases at J, with 8 bases between the two ends. The CDR3 is 13 amino acids. DNA of the CDR3: TGTGCCAGCAGCTTAAGCAATCTCTATGGCTACACCTTC. It specifies CASSLSNLYGYTF.

This clonotype was seen more than once but under ten times. This rearrangement joins TRBV11-1 to TRBJ1-6; D may be TRBD1 (5 bases). The germline V gene encodes CDR1 SGHAT and CDR2 FQDESV (reference sequence). This CDR3 spans 15 amino acids. V was cut by 6 bases and J by 0 bases, with 9 bases left in between. The CDR3 loop is CASSKGSSYNSPLHF. For the CDR3, the DNA is TGTGCCAGCAGTAAGGGGAGCTCCTATAATTCACCCCTCCACTTT.

The rearrangement uses TRBV7-9 and TRBJ1-2, with D uncertain. V was trimmed by 0 bases and J by 8 bases, leaving 13 bases between them. The CDR3 length is 14 residues. In germline, CDR1 is SEHNR, CDR2 FQNEAQ (reference sequence). This CDR3 reads CASSLARGLEGYTF. CDR3 bases: TGTGCCAGCAGCTTAGCCCGAGGACTTGAAGGCTACACCTTC. Together with reference TRBV7-9 and TRBJ1-2, the CDR3 gives the full variable domain: DTGVSQNPRHKITKRGQNVTFRCDPISEHNRLYWYRQTLGQGPEFLTYFQNEAQLEKSRLLSDRFSAERPKGSFSTLEIQRTEQGDSAMYLCASSLARGLEGYTFGSGTRLTVV.

The V gene is TRBV28, the J gene TRBJ2-2, with 10 bases fitting TRBD2. Losses at the gene ends were 5 bases for V and 7 bases for J; bases not matched to a gene: 10. The CDR3 contains 16 residues. CDR1 MDHEN and CDR2 SYDVKM come from the germline V gene. CDR3 residues: CASSLQSGRAGGELFF. The CDR3 DNA reads TGTGCCAGCAGTCTTCAGAGCGGGAGGGCCGGCGGGGAGCTGTTTTTT.

This clonotype came up a few times. This sequence joins TRBV5-5 and TRBJ2-3, with 8 bases matching TRBD1. The CDR3 covers 16 residues. Looked up from germline, CDR1 is SGHKS and CDR2 is YYEKEE (reference sequence). The ends lost 0 bases at V and 2 bases at J; junction bases unmatched: 5. The CDR3 spells CASSLGGQGPTDTQYF. As DNA, the CDR3 is TGTGCCAGCAGCTTGGGTGGACAGGGACCCACAGATACGCAGTATTTT.

This clonotype was counted many times. The chain has TRBV24-1 and TRBJ2-1; D might be TRBD2 (5 bases). The CDR3 covers 11 residues. Germline CDR1 reads KGHDR; CDR2 reads SFDVKD. The ends were cut back, 9 bases at V and 4 bases at J, with 6 bases in the middle. The chain's CDR3 is CATGSYNEQFF. DNA of the CDR3: TGTGCCACCGGGAGTTACAATGAGCAGTTCTTC.

The CDR3 DNA reads as TGTGCCAGCCGACAGGACCGCAATCAGCCCCAGCATTTT. Encoded protein: CASRQDRNQPQHF. The genes are TRBV2 and TRBJ1-5; possibly TRBD1 for D (6 bases). The V end lost 8 bases, the J end lost 2 bases, and 10 bases lay between the germline ends. The CDR3 totals 13 residues. CDR1 SNHLY and CDR2 FYNNEI come from the germline V gene. Full variable domain (rest looked up from reference TRBV2 and TRBJ1-5): EPEVTQTPSHQVTQMGQEVILRCVPISNHLYFYWYRQILGQKVEFLVSFYNNEISEKSEIFDDQFSVERPDGSNFTLKIRSTKLEDSAMYFCASRQDRNQPQHFGDGTRLSIL.

This clonotype was counted ten times or more. The rearrangement links TRBV2 to TRBJ2-7; the match to TRBD2 covers 7 bases. V dropped 9 bases and J dropped 1; count of bases not matched to a gene: 9. There are 14 residues in the CDR3. Germline loops: CDR1 SNHLY, CDR2 FYNNEI. The DNA of the CDR3 is TGTGCCAGACAGTCATCGGGAGGATCCTACGAGCAGTACTTC. It specifies CARQSSGGSYEQYF.

This clonotype was counted many times. The V gene is TRBV7-2, the J gene TRBJ1-1, with TRBD1 as a possible D gene (5 bases). V was trimmed by 2 bases and J by 6 bases, leaving 16 bases between them. The germline V gene has CDR1 SGHTA and CDR2 FQGNSA. This CDR3 has 15 amino acids. In DNA, the CDR3 is TGTGCCAGCAGCTTATCTCCGGGGAAAGGGGCTGAAGCTTTCTTT. Its translation is CASSLSPGKGAEAFF.

This clonotype showed up many times. V usage is TRBV7-9 and J usage is TRBJ1-2; tentatively, D is TRBD1 (6 bases). The CDR3 contains 14 residues. V lost 5 bases to trimming and J lost 5 bases, with 15 bases between them. The V gene's germline CDR1 is SEHNR and CDR2 FQNEAQ (reference sequence). The CDR3 bases are TGTGCCAGCAGCCCACGGGGGCTCCGGTATGGCTACACCTTC. This sequence encodes CASSPRGLRYGYTF. The entire variable domain, with the rest obtained from reference TRBV7-9 and TRBJ1-2, is as follows: DTGVSQNPRHKITKRGQNVTFRCDPISEHNRLYWYRQTLGQGPEFLTYFQNEAQLEKSRLLSDRFSAERPKGSFSTLEIQRTEQGDSAMYLCASSPRGLRYGYTFGSGTRLTVV.

This clonotype was counted only a few times. The chain combines TRBV20-1 with TRBJ1-1; 10 bases are a match to TRBD1. CDR3 length: 13 amino acids. V lost 5 bases to trimming and J lost 1 base; unmatched junction nucleotides: 1. The germline V gene has CDR1 DFQATT and CDR2 SNEGSKA (reference sequence). CDR3: CSARTGGNTEAFF. The DNA of the CDR3 is TGCAGTGCTCGGACAGGGGGGAACACTGAAGCTTTCTTT.

This clonotype was detected many times. The V and J genes are TRBV7-2 and TRBJ1-1; D gene uncertain. The CDR3 has 13 residues. Trimming took off 9 bases at V and 0 bases at J, with 11 bases between the two ends. Germline assignment: CDR1 SGHTA and CDR2 FQGNSA. The CDR3 DNA is TGTGCCAGATGGGTGTGGATGAACACTGAAGCTTTCTTT. Translating it yields CARWVWMNTEAFF.

At least ten counts were recorded for this clonotype. This chain links TRBV10-3 with TRBJ1-1; D call uncertain. This CDR3 contains 16 residues. V was trimmed by 2 bases and J by 1 base, leaving 14 bases between them. CDR1 is ENHRY, CDR2 SYGVKD, per germline. CDR3 sequence (DNA): TGTGCCATCAGTGAGGTAAGAAGGGAGAAGAACACTGAAGCTTTCTTT. Translating it yields CAISEVRREKNTEAFF.

This clonotype showed up many times. The chain couples TRBV7-2 to TRBJ2-7; 9 nucleotides agree with TRBD2. In germline, CDR1 is SGHTA, CDR2 FQGNSA. The trim removed 5 bases at V and 2 bases at J, leaving 10 bases unmatched. The CDR3 totals 16 residues. The CDR3 DNA reads TGTGCCAGCAGCCCGTGGGCTAGCGGGGTTACCTACGAGCAGTACTTC. Translation gives CASSPWASGVTYEQYF.